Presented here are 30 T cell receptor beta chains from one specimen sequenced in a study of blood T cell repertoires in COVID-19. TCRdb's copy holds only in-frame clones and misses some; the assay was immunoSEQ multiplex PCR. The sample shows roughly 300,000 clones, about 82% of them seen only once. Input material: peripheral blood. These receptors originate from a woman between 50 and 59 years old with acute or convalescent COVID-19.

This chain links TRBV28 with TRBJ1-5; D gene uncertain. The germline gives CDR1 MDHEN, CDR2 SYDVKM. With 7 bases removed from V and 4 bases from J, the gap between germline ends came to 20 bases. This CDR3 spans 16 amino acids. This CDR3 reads CASTRPEGRWNQPQHF. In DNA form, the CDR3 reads TGTGCCAGCACCCGCCCTGAGGGCCGGTGGAATCAGCCCCAGCATTTT.

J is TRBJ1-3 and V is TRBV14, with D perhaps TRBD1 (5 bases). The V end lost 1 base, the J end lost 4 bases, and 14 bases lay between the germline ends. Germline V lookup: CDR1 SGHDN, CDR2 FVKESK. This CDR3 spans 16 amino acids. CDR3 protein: CASSQVQGLRGNTIYF. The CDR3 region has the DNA TGTGCCAGCAGCCAAGTCCAGGGCCTGCGAGGAAACACCATATATTTT.

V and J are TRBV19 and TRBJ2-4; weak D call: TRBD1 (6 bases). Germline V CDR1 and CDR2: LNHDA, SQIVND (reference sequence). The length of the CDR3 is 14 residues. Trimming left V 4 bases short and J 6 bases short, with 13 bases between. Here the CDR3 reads CASSSGAGVNIQYF. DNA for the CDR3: TGTGCCAGTAGTAGCGGAGCAGGGGTAAACATTCAGTACTTC.

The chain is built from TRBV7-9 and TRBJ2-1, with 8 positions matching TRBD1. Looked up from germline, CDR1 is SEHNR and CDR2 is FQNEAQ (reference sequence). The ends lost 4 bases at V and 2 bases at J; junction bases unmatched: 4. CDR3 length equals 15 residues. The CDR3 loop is CASSSRTGTYNEQFF. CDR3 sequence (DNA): TGTGCCAGCAGCTCGCGGACAGGGACCTACAATGAGCAGTTCTTC. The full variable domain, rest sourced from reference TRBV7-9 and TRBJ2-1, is DTGVSQNPRHKITKRGQNVTFRCDPISEHNRLYWYRQTLGQGPEFLTYFQNEAQLEKSRLLSDRFSAERPKGSFSTLEIQRTEQGDSAMYLCASSSRTGTYNEQFFGPGTRLTVL.

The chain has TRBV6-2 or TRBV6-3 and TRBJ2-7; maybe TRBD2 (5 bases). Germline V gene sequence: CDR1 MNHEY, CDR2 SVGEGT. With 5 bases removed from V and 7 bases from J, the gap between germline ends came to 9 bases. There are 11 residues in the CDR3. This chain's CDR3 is CASSRTFEQYF. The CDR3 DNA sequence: TGTGCCAGCAGTCGGACTTTTGAGCAGTACTTC.

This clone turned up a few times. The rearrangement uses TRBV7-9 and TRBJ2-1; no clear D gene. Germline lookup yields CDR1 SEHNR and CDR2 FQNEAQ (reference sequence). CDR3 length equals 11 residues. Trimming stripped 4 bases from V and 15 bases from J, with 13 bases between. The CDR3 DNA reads TGTGCCAGCAGCTCGACAACCCGAAGGTTCTTC. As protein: CASSSTTRRFF.

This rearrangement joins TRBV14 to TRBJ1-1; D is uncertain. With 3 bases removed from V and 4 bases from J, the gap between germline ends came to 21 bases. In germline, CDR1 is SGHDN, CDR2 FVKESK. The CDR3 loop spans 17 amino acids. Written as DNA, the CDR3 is TGTGCCAGCAGCCAGAGAATTACGAAGTTCCGAGGCACTGAAGCTTTCTTT. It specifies CASSQRITKFRGTEAFF. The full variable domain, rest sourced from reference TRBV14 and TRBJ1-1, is EAGVTQFPSHSVIEKGQTVTLRCDPISGHDNLYWYRRVMGKEIKFLLHFVKESKQDESGMPNNRFLAERTGGTYSTLKVQPAELEDSGVYFCASSQRITKFRGTEAFFGQGTRLTVV.

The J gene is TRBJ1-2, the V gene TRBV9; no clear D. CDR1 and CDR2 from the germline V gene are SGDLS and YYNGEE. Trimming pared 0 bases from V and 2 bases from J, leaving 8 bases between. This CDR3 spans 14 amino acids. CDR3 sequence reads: CASSVDPGNYGYTF. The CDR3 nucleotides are TGTGCCAGCAGCGTAGACCCGGGGAACTATGGCTACACCTTC.

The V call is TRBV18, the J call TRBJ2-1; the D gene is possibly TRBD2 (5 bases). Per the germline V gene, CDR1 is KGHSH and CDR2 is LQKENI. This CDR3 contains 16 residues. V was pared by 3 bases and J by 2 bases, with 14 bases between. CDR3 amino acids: CASSPSPSGPYNEQFF. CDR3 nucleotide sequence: TGTGCCAGCTCACCCTCTCCCAGCGGACCCTACAATGAGCAGTTCTTC.

CDR3 protein: CASSLIGSGKYEQYF. The CDR3 DNA reads as TGTGCCAGCAGTTTAATTGGTAGCGGGAAGTACGAGCAGTACTTC. The rearrangement links TRBV28 to TRBJ2-7, with TRBD2 matching over 8 bases. There are 15 residues in the CDR3. J lost 4 bases, V lost 2 bases, and 7 bases had no gene match. Germline-derived CDR1 and CDR2 are MDHEN and SYDVKM.

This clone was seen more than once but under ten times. The CDR3 sequence is CASSQLDRNSYEQYF. The CDR3 nucleotides read TGTGCCAGCAGTCAACTGGACAGGAACTCCTACGAGCAGTACTTC. The rearrangement uses TRBV3-1 (or the pseudogene TRBV3-2) and TRBJ2-7, with 7 bases lining up with TRBD1. J lost 0 bases, V lost 6 bases, and 8 bases had no gene match. The CDR3 covers 15 residues. Germline loops: CDR1 LGHDT, CDR2 YNNKEL (reference sequence).

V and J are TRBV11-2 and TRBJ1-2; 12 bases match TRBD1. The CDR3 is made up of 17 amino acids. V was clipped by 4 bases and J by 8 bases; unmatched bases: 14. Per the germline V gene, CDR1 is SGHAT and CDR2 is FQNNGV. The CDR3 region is CASSSIGRDRGRGGYTF. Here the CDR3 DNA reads TGTGCCAGCAGCTCCATTGGGCGGGACAGGGGGCGCGGGGGCTACACCTTC. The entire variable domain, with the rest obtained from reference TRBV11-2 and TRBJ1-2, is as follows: EAGVAQSPRYKIIEKRQSVAFWCNPISGHATLYWYQQILGQGPKLLIQFQNNGVVDDSQLPKDRFSAERLKGVDSTLKIQPAKLEDSAVYLCASSSIGRDRGRGGYTFGSGTRLTVV.

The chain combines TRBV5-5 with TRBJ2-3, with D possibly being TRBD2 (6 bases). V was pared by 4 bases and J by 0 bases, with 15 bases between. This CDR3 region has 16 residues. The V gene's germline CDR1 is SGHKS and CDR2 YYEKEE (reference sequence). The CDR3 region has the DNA TGTGCCAGCAGCGCTATTGAGCGGGCTAGCACAGATACGCAGTATTTT. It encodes CASSAIERASTDTQYF.

DNA for the CDR3: TGTGCCAGCAGTTCCCCTCACGTGGGACTGAGTGAAGCTTTCTTT. It codes for CASSSPHVGLSEAFF. This chain connects TRBV28 to TRBJ1-1; a possible D gene is TRBD1 (5 bases). V was pared by 4 bases and J by 7 bases, with 19 bases between. The CDR3 loop spans 15 amino acids. Per germline, CDR1 MDHEN and CDR2 SYDVKM.

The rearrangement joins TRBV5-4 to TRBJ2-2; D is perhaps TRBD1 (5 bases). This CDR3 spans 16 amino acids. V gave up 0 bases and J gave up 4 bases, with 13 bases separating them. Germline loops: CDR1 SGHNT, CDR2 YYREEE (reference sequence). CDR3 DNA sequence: TGTGCCAGCAGCTTGGCCGACAGACCGGGCACCGGGGAGCTGTTTTTT. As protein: CASSLADRPGTGELFF.

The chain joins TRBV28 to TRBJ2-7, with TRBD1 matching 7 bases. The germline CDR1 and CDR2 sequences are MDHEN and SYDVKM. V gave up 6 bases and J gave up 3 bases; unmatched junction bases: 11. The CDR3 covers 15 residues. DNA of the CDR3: TGTGCCAGCAGACCCCGGACAGGTGGAGACTACGAGCAGTACTTC. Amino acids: CASRPRTGGDYEQYF.

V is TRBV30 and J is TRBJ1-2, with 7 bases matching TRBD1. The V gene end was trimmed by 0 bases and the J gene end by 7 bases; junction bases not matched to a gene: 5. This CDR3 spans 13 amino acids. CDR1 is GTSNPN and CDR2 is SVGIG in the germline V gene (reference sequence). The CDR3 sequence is CAWSVSRGSGYTF. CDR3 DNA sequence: TGTGCCTGGAGTGTATCCAGGGGGAGTGGCTACACCTTC.

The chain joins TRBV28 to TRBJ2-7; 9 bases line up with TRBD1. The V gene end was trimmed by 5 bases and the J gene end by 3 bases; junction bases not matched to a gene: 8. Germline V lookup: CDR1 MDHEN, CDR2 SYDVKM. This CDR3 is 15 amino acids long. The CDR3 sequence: CASSAIWGQGYEQYF. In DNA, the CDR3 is TGTGCCAGCAGTGCGATTTGGGGACAGGGCTACGAGCAGTACTTC.

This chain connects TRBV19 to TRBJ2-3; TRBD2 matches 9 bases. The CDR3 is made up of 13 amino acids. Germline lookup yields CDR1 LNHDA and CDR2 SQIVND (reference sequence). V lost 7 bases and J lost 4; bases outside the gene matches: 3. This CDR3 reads CASKAGGADTQYF. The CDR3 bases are TGTGCCAGTAAGGCGGGAGGGGCAGATACGCAGTATTTT. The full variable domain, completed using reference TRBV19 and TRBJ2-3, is DGGITQSPKYLFRKEGQNVTLSCEQNLNHDAMYWYRQDPGQGLRLIYYSQIVNDFQKGDIAEGYSVSREKKESFPLTVTSAQKNPTAFYLCASKAGGADTQYFGPGTRLTVL.

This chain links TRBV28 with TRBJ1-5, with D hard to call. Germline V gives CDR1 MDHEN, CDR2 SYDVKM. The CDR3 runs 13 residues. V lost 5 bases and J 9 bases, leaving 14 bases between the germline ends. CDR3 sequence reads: CASSRTLGRPQHF. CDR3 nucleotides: TGTGCCAGCAGTAGGACTCTTGGTCGGCCCCAGCATTTT.

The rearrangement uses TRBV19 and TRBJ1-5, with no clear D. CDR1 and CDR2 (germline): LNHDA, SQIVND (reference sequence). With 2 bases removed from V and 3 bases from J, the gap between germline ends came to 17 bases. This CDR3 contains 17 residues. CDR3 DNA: TGTGCCAGTAGTATACCCCGAGGGAAGGGAGACAATCAGCCCCAGCATTTT. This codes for CASSIPRGKGDNQPQHF.

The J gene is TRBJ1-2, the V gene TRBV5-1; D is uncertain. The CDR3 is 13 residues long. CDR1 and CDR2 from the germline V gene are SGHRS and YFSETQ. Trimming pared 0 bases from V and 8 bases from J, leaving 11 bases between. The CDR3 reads CASSLDLGSGYTF. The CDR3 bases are TGCGCCAGCAGCTTGGACCTGGGCTCAGGCTACACCTTC.

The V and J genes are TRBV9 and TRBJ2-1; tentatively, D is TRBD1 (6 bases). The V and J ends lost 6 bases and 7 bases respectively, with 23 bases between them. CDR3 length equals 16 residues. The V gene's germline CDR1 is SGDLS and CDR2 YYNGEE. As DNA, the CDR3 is TGTGCCAGCACCCGAGAGGGGGTCGCCCCAAATAATGAGCAGTTCTTC. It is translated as CASTREGVAPNNEQFF.

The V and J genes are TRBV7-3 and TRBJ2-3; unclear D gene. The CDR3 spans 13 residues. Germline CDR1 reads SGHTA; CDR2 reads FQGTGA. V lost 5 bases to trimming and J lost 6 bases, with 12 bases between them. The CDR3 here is CASSPDSLDTQYF. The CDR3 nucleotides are TGTGCCAGCAGCCCCGACTCCCTTGATACGCAGTATTTT.

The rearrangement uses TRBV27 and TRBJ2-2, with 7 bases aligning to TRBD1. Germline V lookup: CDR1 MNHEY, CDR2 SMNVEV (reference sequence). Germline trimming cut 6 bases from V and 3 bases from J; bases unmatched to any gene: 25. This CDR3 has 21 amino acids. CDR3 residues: CASSSGGDHGEGAWDTGELFF. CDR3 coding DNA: TGTGCCAGCAGCTCCGGTGGGGATCATGGTGAGGGGGCGTGGGACACCGGGGAGCTGTTTTTT.

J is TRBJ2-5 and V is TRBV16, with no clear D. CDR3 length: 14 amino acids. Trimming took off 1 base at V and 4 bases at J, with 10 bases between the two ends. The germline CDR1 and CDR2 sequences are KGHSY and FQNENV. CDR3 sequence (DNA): TGTGCCAGCAGCCAATGGTCCGGTCGAGAGACCCAGTACTTC. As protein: CASSQWSGRETQYF.

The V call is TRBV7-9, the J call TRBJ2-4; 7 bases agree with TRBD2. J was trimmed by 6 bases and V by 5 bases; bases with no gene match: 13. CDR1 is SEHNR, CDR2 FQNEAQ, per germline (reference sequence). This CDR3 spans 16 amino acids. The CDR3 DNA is TGTGCCAGCAGCCTAGGGTGGGAGGGCCCCGGAAACATTCAGTACTTC. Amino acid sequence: CASSLGWEGPGNIQYF.

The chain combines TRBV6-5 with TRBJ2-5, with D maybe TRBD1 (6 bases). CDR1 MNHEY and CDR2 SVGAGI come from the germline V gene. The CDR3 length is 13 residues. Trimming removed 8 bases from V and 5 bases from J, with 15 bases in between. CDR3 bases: TGTGCCAGCCCTAGCAGGGGATCCGAGACCCAGTACTTC. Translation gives CASPSRGSETQYF.

CDR3 protein: CATGGIQPQHF. The CDR3 nucleotides read TGTGCCACTGGGGGGATTCAGCCCCAGCATTTT. The chain uses TRBV27 and TRBJ1-5, with D possibly TRBD1 on 5 matching bases. Between the trimmed V and J ends, which lost 10 bases and 6 bases, there was a span of 10 bases. Looked up from germline, CDR1 is MNHEY and CDR2 is SMNVEV (reference sequence). This CDR3 is built from 11 residues.

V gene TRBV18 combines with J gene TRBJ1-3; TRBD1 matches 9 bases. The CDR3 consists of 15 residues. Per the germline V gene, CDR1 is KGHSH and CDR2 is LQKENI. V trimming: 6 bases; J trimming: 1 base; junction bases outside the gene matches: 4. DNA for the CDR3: TGTGCCAGCTCTAGGGACAGGGAATCTGGAAACACCATATATTTT. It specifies CASSRDRESGNTIYF.